Ten or more counts support the clone carrying this TCR beta chain. Its specificity is not known. The CDR3 spans 17 residues. Germline V gene data show CDR1 as LGHNT and CDR2 as FRNRAP. V was trimmed by 3 bases and J by 1 base, leaving 18 bases between them. The authors built bulk TCR libraries by previously described methods with listed TCR primers. One entry per CDR3 protein results from TCRdb running MiXCR on the PCR reads. Among about 100,000 distinct CDR3 sequences, 21% were seen once, and the ten largest hold 0.8% to 1.2%. This sample stems from a study of molecular identifiers for immune sequencing clone quantification. The study, taken as a whole, reports: Among effectors, clones above 20 RNA copies held over 97% of molecules; among naive cells, under 1%.

The sequence came from a human donor in good health. Some libraries in this study had Jurkat cell RNA spiked in. Sequenced: naive CD8+ T cells from blood, with Jurkat cell RNA spiked in. Subset defined: FACS-sorted CD8+CD4-CCR7+CD45RA+ naive T cells. The rearrangement links TRBV12-5 to TRBJ1-1; perhaps TRBD1 as D (5 bases). The CDR3 DNA follows: TGTGCTAGTGGTTTTGGCCTCCCTGGGGGATCGAACACTGAAGCTTTCTTT. Its translation: CASGFGLPGGSNTEAFF.